The 13 T cell receptor beta chains below were found in one sample sequenced in a study of T-cell reconstitution after alpha-beta-depleted transplantation in children. Using unique molecular identifiers, the investigators prepared the TCRbeta library. One entry per CDR3 protein, called by TCRdb with MiXCR from the PCR reads. The sample lists some 200,000 distinct CDR3 sequences, around 8.9% occurring once. The sample was PBMCs from the stem cell graft donor, taken from the stem cell graft. These receptor sequences come from a human donor who donated a stem cell graft to a child with SCID.

V and J are TRBV5-4 and TRBJ1-2; no firm D call. Germline-derived CDR1 and CDR2 are SGHNT and YYREEE (reference sequence). Trimming took off 7 bases at V and 3 bases at J, with 16 bases between the two ends. This CDR3 spans 14 amino acids. CDR3 in amino acids: CASGGGEDYYGYTF. CDR3 coding DNA: TGTGCCAGCGGTGGCGGAGAGGATTACTATGGCTACACCTTC.

The gene calls are TRBV18 and TRBJ2-3, with TRBD2 matching over 11 bases. The CDR3 runs to 16 residues. The J segment lost 1 base and the V segment lost 2 bases, leaving 2 bases of the junction unmatched. Per the germline V gene, CDR1 is KGHSH and CDR2 is LQKENI. CDR3 amino acids: CASSPVGLAGTDTQYF. The DNA for the CDR3 is TGTGCCAGCTCACCAGTGGGACTAGCGGGCACAGATACGCAGTATTTT.

This clonotype has ten or more counts. This chain links TRBV29-1 with TRBJ2-7; 10 bases line up with TRBD1. Germline assignment: CDR1 SQVTM and CDR2 ANQGSEA. Trimming cost V 5 bases and J 0 bases; bases outside gene matches: 4. The CDR3 is 14 residues long. CDR3 in amino acids: CSVRTGGRSYEQYF. The CDR3 DNA sequence: TGCAGCGTTCGGACAGGGGGACGCTCCTACGAGCAGTACTTC.

This clonotype was detected many times. The CDR3 coding sequence is TGCAGTGCTAGGTTCCGGGCTAACACTGAAGCTTTCTTT. Encoded protein: CSARFRANTEAFF. The chain links TRBV20-1 to TRBJ1-1; D is unclear. Germline assignment: CDR1 DFQATT and CDR2 SNEGSKA (reference sequence). V dropped 3 bases and J dropped 2 bases, with 10 bases sitting between them. CDR3 length: 13 amino acids.

The genes are TRBV6-1 and TRBJ1-2; no reliable D call. With 6 bases removed from V and 4 bases from J, the gap between germline ends came to 18 bases. Per germline, CDR1 MNHNS and CDR2 SASEGT. This CDR3 comprises 15 residues. CDR3 sequence (DNA): TGTGCCAGCAGGCCACGGGCGGACGGGAGCTATGGCTACACCTTC. Its translation: CASRPRADGSYGYTF.

This rearrangement joins TRBV27 to TRBJ2-2; no reliable D call. The germline V gene encodes CDR1 MNHEY and CDR2 SMNVEV (reference sequence). CDR3 length: 14 residues. The V end lost 5 bases, the J end lost 7 bases, and 14 bases lay between the germline ends. The CDR3 protein is CASSPDTNIGELFF. CDR3 DNA sequence: TGTGCCAGCAGTCCCGACACGAATATCGGGGAGCTGTTTTTT.

This clonotype was counted at least ten times. The chain couples TRBV7-9 to TRBJ1-1, with D unclear. CDR1 is SEHNR and CDR2 is FQNEAQ in the germline V gene (reference sequence). V lost 5 bases to trimming and J lost 6 bases, with 7 bases between them. CDR3 length: 11 amino acids. The CDR3 nucleotides are TGTGCCAGCAGCCCCCTGGCTGAAGCTTTCTTT. It yields the protein CASSPLAEAFF.

This clonotype was seen many times. This chain joins TRBV7-6 and TRBJ2-1; D is uncertain. This CDR3 contains 14 residues. CDR1 and CDR2 (germline): SGHVS, FNYEAQ. Trimming cost V 1 base and J 6 bases, with 10 bases left between them. The CDR3 DNA reads as TGTGCCAGCAGCTTAGAAGCAGCAAGCAATGAGCAGTTCTTC. It is translated as CASSLEAASNEQFF.

The CDR3 nucleotides read TGTGCCAGCAGCCCCCACCCGGGACTAGCGGGGGGAGATACGCAGTATTTT. It yields the protein CASSPHPGLAGGDTQYF. This chain links TRBV7-3 with TRBJ2-3, with 15 bases matching TRBD2. CDR3 length: 17 amino acids. Trimming took 5 bases from V and 5 from J; bases not matched to a gene: 8. The germline CDR1 and CDR2 sequences are SGHTA and FQGTGA.

This clonotype was observed at least ten times. The chain has TRBV18 and TRBJ1-1, with 7 bases that match TRBD1. Germline V lookup: CDR1 KGHSH, CDR2 LQKENI. The V and J ends lost 6 bases and 1 base, in that order; junction bases with no gene match: 5. The CDR3 is 14 residues long. The CDR3 reads CASSKGTENTEAFF. CDR3 DNA: TGTGCCAGCTCGAAGGGGACAGAGAACACTGAAGCTTTCTTT.

This clonotype was recorded at least ten times. The J gene is TRBJ1-1, the V gene TRBV5-1; 12 nucleotides align to TRBD1. Germline CDR1 SGHRS, CDR2 YFSETQ. The CDR3 length is 17 residues. V was clipped by 1 base and J by 1 base; unmatched bases: 5. The CDR3 region is CASSLIPGQGANTEAFF. CDR3 bases: TGCGCCAGCAGCTTGATTCCGGGACAGGGGGCGAACACTGAAGCTTTCTTT.

Points on this clonotype: A much larger clone is a single base away; this may be a read error. The chain carries TRBV27 and TRBJ1-1; 7 bases are shared with TRBD1. CDR1 is MNHEY, CDR2 SMNVEV, per germline (reference sequence). There are 14 residues in the CDR3. CDR3 amino acids: CVTSAQGGNTEAFF. DNA for the CDR3: TGTGTCACCTCCGCCCAGGGGGGGAACACTGAAGCTTTCTTT.

The V gene is TRBV5-1, the J gene TRBJ2-7; TRBD1 matches at 8 bases. The V gene end was trimmed by 4 bases and the J gene end by 3 bases; junction bases not matched to a gene: 9. Germline V gene lookup returns CDR1 SGHRS and CDR2 YFSETQ. The CDR3 is 15 amino acids. This chain's CDR3 is CASSAQGGRDYEQYF. In nucleotides, the CDR3 is TGCGCCAGCAGCGCACAGGGGGGCCGAGACTACGAGCAGTACTTC.